This TCR beta chain was profiled in a study of beta chain features in type 1 diabetes. Since all of the isolated RNA was reverse transcribed, expressed TCRB transcripts were what got sequenced. Using immunoSEQ multiplex PCR, the repertoire was profiled, and TCRdb retains in-frame clones only, with some absent. The top ten clones hold roughly 0.42% of a sample with 120,000 to 150,000 clones, under 60% of them seen once. Trimming took 5 bases from V and 4 from J, leaving 12 bases between them. The CDR3 contains 13 residues. The germline V gene has CDR1 SGHTA and CDR2 FQGTGA. The genes are TRBV7-3 and TRBJ2-7, with D unresolved. The sequenced material came from Tregs from blood. This receptor was taken from a man younger than 30 in good health. CDR3 region: CASSLSDGYEQYF. The CDR3 DNA follows: TGTGCCAGCAGCCTGAGCGACGGTTACGAGCAGTACTTC.